The 28 T cell receptor beta chains reported below all come from one sample, sequenced in a study of T cell changes during pregnancy in multiple sclerosis. Here immunoSEQ multiplex PCR was the method, and the copy in TCRdb shows in-frame clones only, minus some. The sample has about 93,000 clones, 85% to 95% seen once. The sample consisted of peripheral blood, taken before pregnancy. Receptors were obtained from a female donor with multiple sclerosis, enrolled in a pregnancy study.

The chain combines TRBV7-3 with TRBJ2-3; tentative D call: TRBD2 (6 bases). The germline V gene has CDR1 SGHTA and CDR2 FQGTGA. CDR3 length: 13 residues. Trimming took off 6 bases at V and 3 bases at J, with 10 bases between the two ends. The CDR3: CASRLGGTDTQYF. CDR3 sequence (DNA): TGTGCCAGCAGGCTGGGGGGTACAGATACGCAGTATTTT. Using reference TRBV7-3 and TRBJ2-3 for the parts outside the CDR3, the full variable domain is GAGVSQTPSNKVTEKGKYVELRCDPISGHTALYWYRQSLGQGPEFLIYFQGTGAADDSGLPNDRFFAVRPEGSVSTLKIQRTERGDSAVYLCASRLGGTDTQYFGPGTRLTVL.

V usage is TRBV11-2 and J usage is TRBJ2-3, with D maybe TRBD2 (5 bases). CDR1 and CDR2 from the germline V gene are SGHAT and FQNNGV. There are 15 residues in the CDR3. V lost 7 bases, J lost 0 bases, and 14 bases lay in between. As DNA, the CDR3 is TGTGCCAGCACCCGAGACGGGGTAAGCACAGATACGCAGTATTTT. This encodes CASTRDGVSTDTQYF.

The chain joins TRBV27 to TRBJ1-1; no definite D call. V was shortened by 7 bases and J by 1 base, with 16 bases between the two germline ends. Germline-derived CDR1 and CDR2 are MNHEY and SMNVEV (reference sequence). This CDR3 has 15 amino acids. CDR3 DNA: TGTGCCAGCAAAGAACAGCGGGTGCCGAACACTGAAGCTTTCTTT. Translation: CASKEQRVPNTEAFF.

CDR3 in amino acids: CASSAPGSPFYGYTF. The CDR3 nucleotides read TGTGCCAGCAGCGCCCCGGGTAGTCCGTTCTATGGCTACACCTTC. J is TRBJ1-2 and V is TRBV7-9; D unresolved. The CDR3 spans 15 residues. The V gene lost 5 bases and the J gene lost 4 bases, with 17 bases spanning the gap. Germline V lookup: CDR1 SEHNR, CDR2 FQNEAQ (reference sequence).

The V call is TRBV7-8, the J call TRBJ1-2; D is unresolved. CDR1 and CDR2 from the germline V gene are SGHVS and FQNEAQ. V was shortened by 0 bases and J by 0 bases, with 11 bases between the two germline ends. This CDR3 comprises 16 residues. The CDR3 nucleotides are TGTGCCAGCAGCTTAGCTCCGGGGTTAACTAACTATGGCTACACCTTC. Its protein product is CASSLAPGLTNYGYTF.

V is TRBV7-2 and J is TRBJ2-1, with 10 bases matching TRBD2. The CDR3 spans 17 residues. Trimming at V came to 5 bases and at J to 9 bases, leaving 16 bases not matched to a gene. Germline V gives CDR1 SGHTA, CDR2 FQGNSA. Here the CDR3 DNA reads TGTGCCAGCAGCCTTTGGGCCTTAGCGGGAGGCCCGGGTGAGCAGTTCTTC. Protein: CASSLWALAGGPGEQFF.

This clone was observed a single time. The chain recombines TRBV4-1 with TRBJ1-1; D is uncertain. This CDR3 is built from 15 residues. The V gene's germline CDR1 is MGHRA and CDR2 YSYEKL. The V end lost 0 bases, the J end lost 1 base, and 9 bases lay between the germline ends. The CDR3 bases are TGCGCCAGCAGCCAAGACCTCACTGGGAACACTGAAGCTTTCTTT. Amino acids: CASSQDLTGNTEAFF.

The chain employs TRBV6-1 and TRBJ2-7; 9 bases are shared with TRBD2. Looked up from germline, CDR1 is MNHNS and CDR2 is SASEGT. V lost 4 bases and J lost 5; bases outside the gene matches: 9. CDR3 length equals 15 residues. As DNA, the CDR3 is TGTGCCAGCAGTGCCTGGGGCGGGGGGGCGAACGAGCAGTACTTC. Translated, it gives CASSAWGGGANEQYF.

The J gene is TRBJ1-1, the V gene TRBV5-1; D is ambiguous. Germline V gene data show CDR1 as SGHRS and CDR2 as YFSETQ. There are 13 residues in the CDR3. The V gene lost 4 bases and the J gene lost 6 bases, with 13 bases spanning the gap. This chain's CDR3 is CASSTSGRSEAFF. In DNA, the CDR3 is TGCGCCAGCAGCACTTCGGGGAGATCTGAAGCTTTCTTT. Drawing the rest from reference TRBV5-1 and TRBJ1-1, the complete variable domain is KAGVTQTPRYLIKTRGQQVTLSCSPISGHRSVSWYQQTPGQGLQFLFEYFSETQRNKGNFPGRFSGRQFSNSRSEMNVSTLELGDSALYLCASSTSGRSEAFFGQGTRLTVV.

The chain has TRBV19 and TRBJ1-5; no definite D call. CDR1 is LNHDA, CDR2 SQIVND, per germline (reference sequence). The CDR3 runs 15 residues. Trimming cost V 6 bases and J 4 bases, with 16 bases left between them. CDR3: CASRKVEGGNQPQHF. DNA of the CDR3: TGTGCCAGTAGAAAAGTTGAAGGAGGGAATCAGCCCCAGCATTTT.

The J gene is TRBJ2-1, the V gene TRBV4-1; 9 bases map to TRBD2. V lost 1 base, J lost 4 bases, and 8 bases stayed unmatched. The CDR3 runs to 17 residues. Germline V gene data show CDR1 as MGHRA and CDR2 as YSYEKL. CDR3 loop: CASSQGLAEKGYNEQFF. In nucleotides, the CDR3 is TGCGCCAGCAGCCAAGGACTAGCGGAAAAGGGTTACAATGAGCAGTTCTTC.

The V gene is TRBV2, the J gene TRBJ1-3; 12 bases are a match to TRBD1. CDR1 and CDR2 from the germline V gene are SNHLY and FYNNEI. The CDR3 has 18 residues. The V segment lost 6 bases and the J segment 3 bases; nucleotides outside the gene matches: 12. This CDR3 is CASSHLRDRGRFGNTIYF. The CDR3 region has the DNA TGTGCCAGCAGCCACCTTCGGGACAGGGGGCGATTTGGAAACACCATATATTTT.

This clone is a singleton in its sample. The chain uses TRBV6-6 and TRBJ2-3; tentatively, D is TRBD2 (6 bases). CDR1 and CDR2 (germline): MNHNY, SVGAGI (reference sequence). This CDR3 is built from 15 residues. The V gene lost 5 bases and the J gene lost 6 bases, with 18 bases spanning the gap. The DNA of the CDR3 is TGTGCCAGCAGTGGGACTGCGCGCGGACCGGATACGCAGTATTTT. It encodes CASSGTARGPDTQYF.

This clone was counted a single time. The chain uses TRBV28 and TRBJ1-2, with D maybe TRBD1 (6 bases). Trimming shortened V by 10 bases and J by 8 bases, and 29 bases separated the two germline ends. CDR1 MDHEN and CDR2 SYDVKM come from the germline V gene. CDR3 length: 16 residues. The CDR3 nucleotides are TGTGCCACGATCCCCGGACAGCTTAACCGGTATCAGGGCTACACCTTC. Amino acid sequence: CATIPGQLNRYQGYTF.

V is TRBV7-2 and J is TRBJ2-7, with TRBD2 matching over 16 bases. Germline-derived CDR1 and CDR2 are SGHTA and FQGNSA. Germline trimming cut 5 bases from V and 6 bases from J; bases unmatched to any gene: 4. The CDR3 is 15 amino acids. CDR3 sequence: CASSVGLAGGAEQYF. CDR3 nucleotide sequence: TGTGCCAGCAGCGTGGGACTAGCGGGAGGGGCCGAGCAGTACTTC.

The genes are TRBV2 and TRBJ1-4; 8 nucleotides align to TRBD1. The V gene's germline CDR1 is SNHLY and CDR2 FYNNEI. With 6 bases clipped from V and 8 bases from J, the junction kept 8 bases outside the gene matches. The CDR3 spans 14 residues. As DNA, the CDR3 is TGTGCCAGCAGCCTTAACAGGGGGGGAGAAAAACTGTTTTTT. This codes for CASSLNRGGEKLFF.

The sample holds one count of this clone. J is TRBJ2-7 and V is TRBV4-1, with D perhaps TRBD2 (5 bases). Germline V CDR1 and CDR2: MGHRA, YSYEKL. This CDR3 has 13 residues. V lost 3 bases, J lost 0 bases, and 6 bases lay in between. The CDR3 region has the DNA TGCGCCAGCAGCCACGCGGGCTCCTACGAGCAGTACTTC. Amino acids: CASSHAGSYEQYF.

The chain recombines TRBV5-1 with TRBJ2-3, with D uncertain. Trimming removed 0 bases at V and 3 bases at J, with 11 bases between. The CDR3 loop spans 15 amino acids. Germline assignment: CDR1 SGHRS and CDR2 YFSETQ. In DNA, the CDR3 is TGCGCCAGCAGCTTGGATGCAGGTTATACAGATACGCAGTATTTT. Protein product: CASSLDAGYTDTQYF.

The chain recombines TRBV19 with TRBJ1-4, with 8 bases lining up with TRBD1. The V and J ends lost 7 bases and 6 bases, in that order; junction bases with no gene match: 7. This CDR3 is 14 amino acids long. Germline-derived CDR1 and CDR2 are LNHDA and SQIVND (reference sequence). CDR3 region: CASTPTGEDEKLFF. Here the CDR3 DNA reads TGTGCCAGTACTCCGACAGGGGAAGATGAAAAACTGTTTTTT. Filled out from reference TRBV19 and TRBJ1-4, the complete variable domain reads DGGITQSPKYLFRKEGQNVTLSCEQNLNHDAMYWYRQDPGQGLRLIYYSQIVNDFQKGDIAEGYSVSREKKESFPLTVTSAQKNPTAFYLCASTPTGEDEKLFFGSGTQLSVL.

The count of this clone is one. This chain connects TRBV27 to TRBJ1-1; the D gene is possibly TRBD1 (6 bases). V lost 8 bases and J lost 1, with 20 bases in between. CDR1 is MNHEY, CDR2 SMNVEV, per germline (reference sequence). The CDR3 contains 16 residues. CDR3 in amino acids: CASRQSGGGGNTEAFF. Written as DNA, the CDR3 is TGTGCCAGCCGACAGAGTGGGGGCGGAGGGAACACTGAAGCTTTCTTT.

The rearrangement uses TRBV7-2 and TRBJ2-1, with D possibly matching TRBD2 (5 bases). The CDR3 length is 12 residues. CDR1 and CDR2 from the germline V gene are SGHTA and FQGNSA. Trimming shortened V by 6 bases and J by 8 bases, and 11 bases separated the two germline ends. CDR3 loop: CASSSLVDEQFF. Written as DNA, the CDR3 is TGTGCCAGCAGTTCACTAGTCGATGAGCAGTTCTTC. The full variable domain, in which reference TRBV7-2 and TRBJ2-1 provide the parts outside the CDR3, is GAGVSQSPSNKVTEKGKDVELRCDPISGHTALYWYRQSLGQGLEFLIYFQGNSAPDKSGLPSDRFSAERTGGSVSTLTIQRTQQEDSAVYLCASSSLVDEQFFGPGTRLTVL.

The chain uses TRBV7-9 and TRBJ2-3; 9 bases map to TRBD1. Germline loops: CDR1 SEHNR, CDR2 FQNEAQ (reference sequence). J lost 1 base, V lost 1 base, and 9 bases had no gene match. CDR3 length equals 18 residues. For the CDR3, the DNA is TGTGCCAGCAGCTTAGGGCGGGACAGGGCCATTGGCACAGATACGCAGTATTTT. This codes for CASSLGRDRAIGTDTQYF.

The chain combines TRBV29-1 with TRBJ1-1; TRBD1 is a possible D gene (6 bases). The V end lost 3 bases, the J end lost 5 bases, and 10 bases lay between the germline ends. The CDR3 is 12 residues long. Germline lookup yields CDR1 SQVTM and CDR2 ANQGSEA. The CDR3 nucleotides read TGCAGCGTTGAGAAACAGGGAACTGAAGCTTTCTTT. Translation gives CSVEKQGTEAFF. Looking up the rest from reference TRBV29-1 and TRBJ1-1 gives the full variable domain: SAVISQKPSRDICQRGTSLTIQCQVDSQVTMMFWYRQQPGQSLTLIATANQGSEATYESGFVIDKFPISRPNLTFSTLTVSNMSPEDSSIYLCSVEKQGTEAFFGQGTRLTVV.

The chain joins TRBV6-5 to TRBJ2-5; 7 bases match TRBD1. Germline CDR1 is MNHEY and CDR2 is SVGAGI. Trimming at V came to 2 bases and at J to 7 bases, leaving 7 bases not matched to a gene. This CDR3 is 14 amino acids long. The CDR3 spells CASSYRGLGRTQYF. The CDR3 DNA reads as TGTGCCAGCAGTTACAGGGGGCTCGGAAGGACCCAGTACTTC.

The count of this clone is one. The chain joins TRBV4-3 to TRBJ2-7; TRBD2 matches at 8 bases. This CDR3 is 14 amino acids long. From germline, CDR1 is LGHNA and CDR2 YSLEER. V trimming: 5 bases; J trimming: 2 bases; junction bases outside the gene matches: 5. The CDR3 sequence is CASSIGAGAYEQYF. Here the CDR3 DNA reads TGCGCCAGCAGCATCGGAGCGGGGGCCTACGAGCAGTACTTC.

The chain uses TRBV25-1 and TRBJ2-7; 7 nucleotides align to TRBD1. J gave up 4 bases and V 8 bases, and 2 bases lay outside the gene matches. From germline, CDR1 is MGHDK and CDR2 SYGVNS. There are 11 residues in the CDR3. CDR3 amino acids: CASGRGYEQYF. The CDR3 DNA sequence: TGTGCCAGCGGCAGGGGGTACGAGCAGTACTTC.

The V call is TRBV7-8, the J call TRBJ1-4, with D possibly being TRBD1 (5 bases). The CDR3 totals 17 residues. Germline V gene sequence: CDR1 SGHVS, CDR2 FQNEAQ. V was clipped by 5 bases and J by 0 bases, with 16 bases between them. The DNA for the CDR3 is TGTGCCAGCAGCCGTCGAGACAGATACACAACTAATGAAAAACTGTTTTTT. Its translation is CASSRRDRYTTNEKLFF.

The CDR3 DNA is TGTGCCAGCAGTATGACTAGCGGGGGCCCACAAGAGACCCAGTACTTC. Encoded protein: CASSMTSGGPQETQYF. This chain connects TRBV6-6 to TRBJ2-5; 12 bases map to TRBD2. This CDR3 contains 16 residues. The V segment lost 5 bases and the J segment 2 bases; nucleotides outside the gene matches: 6. Per the germline V gene, CDR1 is MNHNY and CDR2 is SVGAGI (reference sequence).